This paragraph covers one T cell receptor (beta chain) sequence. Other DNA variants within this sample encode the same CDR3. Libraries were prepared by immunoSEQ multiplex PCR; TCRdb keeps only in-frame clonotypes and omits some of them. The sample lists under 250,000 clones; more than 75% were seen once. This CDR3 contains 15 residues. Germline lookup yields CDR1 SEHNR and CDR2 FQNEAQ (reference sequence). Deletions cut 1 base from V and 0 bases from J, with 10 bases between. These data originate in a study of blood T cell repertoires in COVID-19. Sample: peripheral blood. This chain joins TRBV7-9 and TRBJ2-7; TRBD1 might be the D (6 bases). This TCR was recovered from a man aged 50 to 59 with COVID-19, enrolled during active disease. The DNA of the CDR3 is TGTGCCAGCAGCTTAGGTCAGGGGAGCTCCTACGAGCAGTACTTC. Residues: CASSLGQGSSYEQYF. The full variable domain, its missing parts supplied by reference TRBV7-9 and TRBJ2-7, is DTGVSQNPRHKITKRGQNVTFRCDPISEHNRLYWYRQTLGQGPEFLTYFQNEAQLEKSRLLSDRFSAERPKGSFSTLEIQRTEQGDSAMYLCASSLGQGSSYEQYFGPGTRLTVT.